What follows is one T cell receptor (beta chain) and its context. Its antigen is unknown. This record belongs to a study of cytomegalovirus exposure and HLA in healthy donors. Study results and caveats: Reports showed the classifier diagnosing cytomegalovirus status with high specificity and sensitivity.

Germline V CDR1 and CDR2: MNHEY, SVGAGI. The ends lost 6 bases at V and 2 bases at J; junction bases unmatched: 5. There are 15 residues in the CDR3. The PCR ran on 60 Vbeta and 13 Jbeta primers. Sequencing was performed with immunoSEQ multiplex PCR; in TCRdb, only in-frame clones are kept and a portion is missing. This table has tens of thousands of clones, around 52% appearing once. Healthy bone marrow donors made up the donors. The TCR sequence derives from a human donor in good health. This chain links TRBV6-5 with TRBJ2-7, with 12 bases that match TRBD2. Sequencing input: PBMCs. CDR3 sequence reads: CASRPLAGGAYEQYF. Written as DNA, the CDR3 is TGTGCCAGCAGGCCCCTAGCGGGGGGGGCCTACGAGCAGTACTTC.